These T cell receptor beta chains were read from a single sample in a study of T cells after yellow fever vaccination. MiXCR, applied by TCRdb to the 5' RACE reads, yields one record per CDR3 protein. Of tens of thousands of distinct CDR3 sequences in the sample, approximately 7% were seen once. Here the sequenced sample was CD8+ T cells sorted from PBMCs, taken 45 days after the first yellow fever vaccination. These receptors came from a man younger than 30 who received the YFV17D yellow fever vaccine. Each CDR3 is given with its conserved first and last residue. D genes are given only for firm matches. The listing skips clone size in some rows; elsewhere it reads once, few, many or a size class.

d_call j_call v_call clone_size cdr3_aa cdr3_nt
. TRBJ2-7 TRBV4-3 many CASSQEYKSAGSYEQYF TGCGCCAGCAGCCAAGAATATAAGTCGGCCGGATCCTACGAGCAGTACTTC
TRBD1 TRBJ1-1 TRBV27 many CASSQQGVNTEAFF TGTGCCAGCAGCCAACAGGGGGTTAACACTGAAGCTTTCTTT
TRBD1 TRBJ1-1 TRBV6-2/TRBV6-3 . CASSTRPTGGYGAFF TGTGCCAGCAGTACCAGGCCGACAGGGGGATACGGAGCTTTCTTT
. TRBJ2-7 TRBV15 many CATSRVTGGSSYEQYF TGTGCCACCAGCAGAGTGACAGGCGGCAGCTCCTACGAGCAGTACTTC
. TRBJ1-1 TRBV7-9 many CASSLGVVTEAFF TGTGCCAGCAGCCTAGGGGTTGTCACTGAAGCTTTCTTT
TRBD1 TRBJ2-7 TRBV12-3/TRBV12-4 many CASTSRDRGYEQYF TGTGCCAGCACCTCCCGGGACAGGGGTTACGAGCAGTACTTC
TRBD1 TRBJ2-5 TRBV20-1 many CSARTGGGETQYF TGCAGTGCTAGGACAGGGGGCGGAGAGACCCAGTACTTC
. TRBJ2-5 TRBV19 few CASSGGTGSTQYF TGTGCCAGTAGTGGAGGAACAGGCTCAACCCAGTACTTC
. TRBJ1-1 TRBV19 many CASSMPSSGTEAFF TGTGCCAGTAGTATGCCGTCAAGCGGCACTGAAGCTTTCTTT
TRBD2 TRBJ2-7 TRBV4-2 few CASSQEGSGGSYEQYF TGTGCCAGCAGCCAAGAGGGCAGCGGGGGCTCCTACGAGCAGTACTTC
. TRBJ1-1 TRBV4-1 . CASSRPGTEAFF TGCGCCAGCAGCCGTCCGGGGACTGAAGCTTTCTTT
TRBD2 TRBJ2-7 TRBV4-3 many CASSQDLIGGEYEQYF TGCGCCAGCAGCCAAGATCTTATCGGGGGGGAATACGAGCAGTACTTC
. TRBJ2-1 TRBV29-1 many CSVEPVYNEQFF TGCAGCGTTGAGCCAGTCTACAATGAGCAGTTCTTC
TRBD1 TRBJ2-1 TRBV5-1 few CASSWTGTGNDEQFF TGCGCCAGCAGCTGGACCGGGACAGGGAACGATGAGCAGTTCTTC
. TRBJ2-3 TRBV12-3/TRBV12-4 many CASSLRADTQYF TGTGCCAGCAGTTTGAGAGCAGATACGCAGTATTTT
. TRBJ2-1 TRBV20-1 few CSEVPRAALDEQFF TGCAGTGAGGTCCCCCGAGCGGCCTTGGATGAGCAGTTCTTC
. TRBJ1-3 TRBV4-2 many CASSQEPREFSGNTIYF TGTGCCAGCAGCCAAGAGCCCAGGGAGTTCTCTGGAAACACCATATATTTT
. TRBJ2-1 TRBV13 few CASSSRQEPYNEQFF TGTGCCAGCAGCTCAAGACAGGAACCCTACAATGAGCAGTTCTTC
. TRBJ2-3 TRBV30 many CAWSLGAAGTDTQYF TGTGCCTGGAGTCTCGGGGCAGCTGGCACAGATACGCAGTATTTT
. TRBJ2-7 TRBV19 few CASSILGSSYEQYF TGTGCCAGTAGTATATTGGGGAGCTCCTACGAGCAGTACTTC
TRBD2 TRBJ2-1 TRBV20-1 many CSARVLVGRGEYNEQFF TGCAGTGCTAGAGTGTTAGTGGGGCGGGGGGAATACAATGAGCAGTTCTTC
. TRBJ2-1 TRBV5-1 many CASSWRRGQHNEQFF TGCGCCAGCAGCTGGCGGCGGGGGCAACACAATGAGCAGTTCTTC
TRBD1 TRBJ2-2 TRBV29-1 many CSARTGGTGELFF TGCAGTGCCAGGACAGGGGGCACCGGGGAGCTGTTTTTT
TRBD2 TRBJ2-1 TRBV2 . CASREASGEYNEQFF TGTGCCAGCAGAGAAGCTAGCGGGGAGTACAATGAGCAGTTCTTC
. TRBJ1-5 TRBV4-3 . CASSHYTGGNQPQHF TGCGCCAGCAGCCACTATACAGGAGGTAATCAGCCCCAGCATTTT
. TRBJ1-6 TRBV7-6 many CASSLGFNSPLHF TGTGCCAGCAGCTTAGGGTTCAATTCACCCCTCCACTTT
TRBD1 TRBJ2-7 TRBV5-1 . CASSFIQQGDYEQYF TGCGCCAGCAGCTTCATCCAGCAGGGGGACTACGAGCAGTACTTC
. TRBJ2-2 TRBV6-5 few CASSQLTGELFF TGTGCCAGCAGCCAACTAACCGGGGAGCTGTTTTTT
. TRBJ2-7 TRBV6-2/TRBV6-3 many CASTDWHRAPQRYEQYF TGTGCCAGCACCGACTGGCACCGGGCCCCACAGCGCTACGAGCAGTACTTC
. TRBJ1-4 TRBV4-1 many CASSPQGEEKLFF TGCGCCAGCAGTCCCCAGGGCGAGGAAAAACTGTTTTTT
TRBD2 TRBJ2-1 TRBV18 many CASSPTSGGDNEQFF TGTGCCAGCTCACCTACTAGCGGGGGGGACAATGAGCAGTTCTTC
. TRBJ2-1 TRBV7-3 . CASSLIQGGENEQFF TGTGCCAGCAGCTTAATACAAGGGGGAGAAAATGAGCAGTTCTTC
. TRBJ2-7 TRBV15 many CATTPGPAYEQYF TGTGCCACCACCCCGGGACCGGCCTACGAGCAGTACTTC
TRBD2 TRBJ2-1 TRBV7-8 few CASSLEALAGYNEQFF TGTGCCAGCAGCTTAGAGGCACTAGCGGGCTACAATGAGCAGTTCTTC
. TRBJ1-2 TRBV12-3/TRBV12-4 . CASSLGGGLLYDGYTF TGTGCCAGCAGTTTAGGGGGGGGACTCCTGTACGATGGCTACACCTTC
. TRBJ1-6 TRBV5-4 large CASRAMKGSYNSPLHF TGTGCCAGCAGGGCCATGAAGGGCTCCTATAATTCACCCCTCCACTTT
. TRBJ1-1 TRBV29-1 many CSVDGGGTEAFF TGCAGCGTTGATGGAGGGGGCACTGAAGCTTTCTTT
TRBD2 TRBJ2-7 TRBV6-1 . CASSEATGLAGDEQYF TGTGCCAGCAGTGAAGCGACGGGACTAGCGGGGGACGAGCAGTACTTC
. TRBJ2-5 TRBV6-6 many CASSGETQYF TGTGCCAGCTCGGGGGAGACCCAGTACTTC
. TRBJ1-3 TRBV29-1 many CSVTTLSSGNTIYF TGCAGCGTTACAACCCTGAGCTCTGGAAACACCATATATTTT
. TRBJ2-2 TRBV6-1 many CASSGRTDNTGELFF TGTGCCAGCAGTGGTCGGACAGACAACACCGGGGAGCTGTTTTTT
. TRBJ1-1 TRBV6-2/TRBV6-3 . CATGRVNTEAFF TGTGCCACCGGGCGGGTGAACACTGAAGCTTTCTTT
. TRBJ2-3 TRBV4-1 many CASSGAPSTDTQYF TGCGCCAGCAGTGGGGCACCCAGCACAGATACGCAGTATTTT
. TRBJ2-2 TRBV7-3 . CASSLTLGYPDTGELFF TGTGCCAGCAGCTTAACCTTGGGGTATCCAGACACCGGGGAGCTGTTTTTT
TRBD2 TRBJ2-1 TRBV28 many CASSSGDILSGGRNEQFF TGTGCCAGCAGTTCAGGGGATATACTTAGCGGGGGGCGGAATGAGCAGTTCTTC
. TRBJ1-4 TRBV12-3/TRBV12-4 many CASSYIGWEPNEKLFF TGTGCCAGCAGTTACATCGGTTGGGAGCCGAATGAAAAACTGTTTTTT
TRBD1 TRBJ1-2 TRBV4-2 . CASSLSMTGGVHGYTF TGTGCCAGCAGCCTCTCGATGACAGGGGGGGTGCATGGCTACACCTTC
TRBD1 TRBJ1-5 TRBV3-1 few CACSSPGTGGTYSNQPQHF TGTGCCTGCAGCTCGCCGGGGACAGGGGGGACCTATAGCAATCAGCCCCAGCATTTT
TRBD1 TRBJ1-2 TRBV20-1 many CSAGDRGDYGYTF TGCAGTGCTGGGGACAGGGGGGACTATGGCTACACCTTC
. TRBJ1-5 TRBV12-3/TRBV12-4 many CASSYRISGGQPDQPQHF TGTGCCAGCAGTTATCGGATTTCGGGGGGGCAGCCTGATCAGCCCCAGCATTTT
. TRBJ2-2 TRBV19 many CASSIDWGAGELFF TGTGCCAGTAGTATAGATTGGGGGGCCGGGGAGCTGTTTTTT
TRBD1 TRBJ1-5 TRBV19 . CASSGTGARSQPQHF TGTGCCAGTAGTGGGACAGGGGCGCGTAGTCAGCCCCAGCATTTT